This T cell receptor (beta chain) was sequenced in a study of beta chain features in type 1 diabetes. This clone has a handful of counts. No antigen is known for it. Each of the CD4+ naive, central memory, regulatory and stem cell-like memory populations was sorted via CD45RO/CCR7/CD25/CD127/CD95/CD27. Sorted populations all had greater than 95% purity. Sequenced material consisted of expressed TCRB transcripts (all of the isolated RNA was reverse transcribed). It was found that naive, central memory and regulatory T cell samples averaged about 3.57 million reads. Sequenced by immunoSEQ multiplex PCR; TCRdb stores in-frame clones only, minus some. Of hundreds of thousands of clones detected, 11% to 15% appear once; the ten largest clones hold less than 0.04%. V dropped 3 bases and J dropped 5; count of bases not matched to a gene: 4. The CDR3 contains 15 residues. The V gene's germline CDR1 is ENHRY and CDR2 SYGVKD.

The study, taken as a whole, reports: Within each of all four CD4+ subsets, Type 1 diabetes patients had TCRB CDR3s that were moderately but significantly shorter.

Sequenced: naive CD4+ T cells from blood. The V gene is TRBV10-3, the J gene TRBJ2-1; 10 bases agree with TRBD2. The receptor was isolated from a man in his late teens or twenties with type 1 diabetes. The CDR3 region has the DNA TGTGCCATCAGTGATACTAGCGGGACAAACAATGAGCAGTTCTTC. It yields the protein CAISDTSGTNNEQFF.